Presented here are 31 T cell receptor beta chains from one specimen sequenced in a study of blood T cell repertoires in COVID-19. Assay: immunoSEQ multiplex PCR; the TCRdb copy retains only in-frame clones and omits some. The sample holds approximately 410,000 clones; 86% are singletons and the top ten take approximately 1.4%. The specimen was peripheral blood. The source is a woman aged 25 to 39 with active or convalescent COVID-19.

The chain recombines TRBV2 with TRBJ2-3; D is perhaps TRBD1 (5 bases). Trimming removed 4 bases from V and 10 bases from J, with 15 bases in between. CDR3 length: 13 residues. Germline values: CDR1 SNHLY, CDR2 FYNNEI. Here the CDR3 DNA reads TGTGCCAGCAGTGGGGCGGTGGGGCGGTCGCAGTATTTT. Translating gives CASSGAVGRSQYF.

The chain carries TRBV6-5 and TRBJ1-1; TRBD1 might be the D (5 bases). This CDR3 is 12 amino acids long. Trimming shortened V by 7 bases and J by 1 base, and 7 bases separated the two germline ends. In germline, CDR1 is MNHEY, CDR2 SVGAGI. The CDR3 region has the DNA TGTGCCAGCATGGGGGGGAACACTGAAGCTTTCTTT. Its protein is CASMGGNTEAFF.

The genes are TRBV19 and TRBJ2-1, with D maybe TRBD2 (6 bases). The CDR3 loop spans 15 amino acids. V lost 4 bases, J lost 1 base, and 11 bases lay in between. Germline V gene sequence: CDR1 LNHDA, CDR2 SQIVND (reference sequence). CDR3 DNA: TGTGCCAGTAGTAGGGCGGGAAGGTCCTACAATGAGCAGTTCTTC. Translating gives CASSRAGRSYNEQFF.

This chain connects TRBV7-2 to TRBJ2-3; 10 nucleotides agree with TRBD2. CDR3 size: 16 residues. V lost 3 bases to trimming and J lost 0 bases; unmatched junction nucleotides: 3. The germline V gene has CDR1 SGHTA and CDR2 FQGNSA. The CDR3, as DNA: TGTGCCAGCAGCTTCTCAGCGGGAGGGAGCACAGATACGCAGTATTTT. Its protein product is CASSFSAGGSTDTQYF.

This chain links TRBV18 with TRBJ1-1; no clear D. Between the trimmed V and J ends, which lost 5 bases and 5 bases, there was a span of 15 bases. Germline V gives CDR1 KGHSH, CDR2 LQKENI. The CDR3 has 14 amino acids. CDR3 in DNA: TGTGCCAGCTCAGCCCCGGGTAAAGCGACTGAAGCTTTCTTT. Translation: CASSAPGKATEAFF.

The V gene is TRBV10-1, the J gene TRBJ1-1; 9 nucleotides match TRBD1. V trimming: 7 bases; J trimming: 3 bases; junction bases outside the gene matches: 9. The CDR3 covers 15 residues. Germline CDR1 WNHNN, CDR2 SYGVQD (reference sequence). As DNA, the CDR3 is TGCGCCAGCACCCCCGGGACAGGGTTGGACACTGAAGCTTTCTTT. Translation: CASTPGTGLDTEAFF.

V gene TRBV19 combines with J gene TRBJ2-1; 13 nucleotides agree with TRBD2. The V gene's germline CDR1 is LNHDA and CDR2 SQIVND (reference sequence). Trimming at V came to 3 bases and at J to 4 bases, leaving 3 bases not matched to a gene. CDR3 size: 16 residues. In nucleotides, the CDR3 is TGTGCCAGTAGTATCGGACTAGCGGGGGCGTACAATGAGCAGTTCTTC. Residues: CASSIGLAGAYNEQFF. The full variable domain, in which reference TRBV19 and TRBJ2-1 provide the parts outside the CDR3, is DGGITQSPKYLFRKEGQNVTLSCEQNLNHDAMYWYRQDPGQGLRLIYYSQIVNDFQKGDIAEGYSVSREKKESFPLTVTSAQKNPTAFYLCASSIGLAGAYNEQFFGPGTRLTVL.

This clone was observed once. The J gene is TRBJ1-4, the V gene TRBV7-9; D is undetermined. The CDR3 is made up of 15 amino acids. CDR1 and CDR2 from the germline V gene are SEHNR and FQNEAQ (reference sequence). V gave up 1 base and J gave up 6 bases, with 12 bases separating them. CDR3 sequence reads: CASSLVGGMDEKLFF. CDR3 DNA sequence: TGTGCCAGCAGCTTAGTGGGCGGGATGGATGAAAAACTGTTTTTT. Supplemented by reference TRBV7-9 and TRBJ1-4, the full variable domain reads DTGVSQNPRHKITKRGQNVTFRCDPISEHNRLYWYRQTLGQGPEFLTYFQNEAQLEKSRLLSDRFSAERPKGSFSTLEIQRTEQGDSAMYLCASSLVGGMDEKLFFGSGTQLSVL.

The chain couples TRBV7-9 to TRBJ1-1, with D perhaps matching TRBD1 (6 bases). CDR1 is SEHNR, CDR2 FQNEAQ, per germline (reference sequence). Trimming removed 4 bases at V and 6 bases at J, with 15 bases between. This CDR3 is 14 amino acids long. CDR3 sequence reads: CASSSPQGNSEAFF. The CDR3 DNA sequence: TGTGCCAGCAGCTCACCACAGGGTAATTCTGAAGCTTTCTTT.

V and J are TRBV3-1 (or the pseudogene TRBV3-2) and TRBJ2-7; no clear D gene. This CDR3 comprises 14 residues. Germline assignment: CDR1 LGHDT and CDR2 YNNKEL (reference sequence). Trimming removed 4 bases at V and 5 bases at J, with 15 bases between. This CDR3 reads CASSPYTFADEQYF. The CDR3, as DNA: TGTGCCAGCAGCCCGTACACGTTTGCCGACGAGCAGTACTTC.

The rearrangement joins TRBV27 to TRBJ2-2, with D perhaps TRBD1 (6 bases). This CDR3 comprises 13 residues. Germline CDR1 reads MNHEY; CDR2 reads SMNVEV (reference sequence). Between the trimmed V and J ends, which lost 7 bases and 4 bases, there was a span of 10 bases. CDR3 sequence: CASTTGSTGELFF. DNA for the CDR3: TGTGCCAGCACAACAGGGTCCACCGGGGAGCTGTTTTTT.

The V call is TRBV5-6, the J call TRBJ1-2; no clear D. The V end was cut by 0 bases, the J end by 1 base, with 7 bases between. CDR1 and CDR2 from the germline V gene are SGHDT and YYEEEE. This CDR3 has 14 residues. The CDR3 nucleotides read TGTGCCAGCAGCTTGGGCAGGAATAACTATGGCTACACCTTC. The encoded protein is CASSLGRNNYGYTF.

The rearrangement uses TRBV9 and TRBJ1-1; D remains unclear. Trimming took 0 bases from V and 0 from J, leaving 9 bases between them. Germline assignment: CDR1 SGDLS and CDR2 YYNGEE. This CDR3 region has 15 residues. The CDR3 DNA reads TGTGCCAGCAGCGTAGCTCAGGATCTGAACACTGAAGCTTTCTTT. Translating it yields CASSVAQDLNTEAFF.

The gene calls are TRBV21-1 and TRBJ1-6. TRBV21-1 is a known pseudogene. The CDR3 has 17 amino acids. CDR3 region: CASSKESREENNSPLHF. The CDR3 bases are TGTGCCAGCAGCAAAGAGAGCCGGGAGGAGAATAATTCACCCCTCCACTTT.

The V gene is TRBV19, the J gene TRBJ1-4; possibly TRBD1 for D (6 bases). There are 15 residues in the CDR3. Deletions cut 4 bases from V and 6 bases from J, with 15 bases between. The germline V gene encodes CDR1 LNHDA and CDR2 SQIVND (reference sequence). DNA of the CDR3: TGTGCCAGTAGTACCTACAGGGAGAAGTATGAAAAACTGTTTTTT. Its protein is CASSTYREKYEKLFF.

J is TRBJ2-5 and V is TRBV7-9, with 10 bases lining up with TRBD1. The V and J ends lost 5 bases and 5 bases, in that order; junction bases with no gene match: 14. CDR1 is SEHNR, CDR2 FQNEAQ, per germline (reference sequence). This CDR3 region has 17 residues. CDR3: CASSTGQGVAIVETQYF. CDR3 sequence (DNA): TGTGCCAGCAGCACAGGACAGGGGGTGGCAATCGTGGAGACCCAGTACTTC.

The chain couples TRBV10-3 to TRBJ2-1; TRBD2 aligns across 14 bases. In germline, CDR1 is ENHRY, CDR2 SYGVKD. The CDR3 has 18 residues. V lost 4 bases to trimming and J lost 1 base; unmatched junction nucleotides: 6. The CDR3 protein is CAISGGLAGEVSYNEQFF. CDR3 nucleotides: TGTGCCATCAGTGGGGGACTAGCGGGGGAGGTATCCTACAATGAGCAGTTCTTC.

The V gene is TRBV15, the J gene TRBJ2-3; the match to TRBD1 covers 9 bases. The CDR3 has 16 amino acids. The V segment lost 1 base and the J segment 3 bases; nucleotides outside the gene matches: 5. Germline assignment: CDR1 LNHNV and CDR2 YYDKDF (reference sequence). CDR3 nucleotide sequence: TGTGCCACCAGCAGAGGGACAGGGGAAACTACAGATACGCAGTATTTT. This codes for CATSRGTGETTDTQYF.

This sequence joins TRBV11-2 and TRBJ2-1; no firm D call. Germline CDR1 is SGHAT and CDR2 is FQNNGV. Between the trimmed V and J ends, which lost 0 bases and 0 bases, there was a span of 6 bases. The length of the CDR3 is 15 residues. The CDR3 loop reads CASSLDPSSYNEQFF. CDR3 sequence (DNA): TGTGCCAGCAGCTTAGATCCTAGCTCCTACAATGAGCAGTTCTTC. Full variable domain (rest looked up from reference TRBV11-2 and TRBJ2-1): EAGVAQSPRYKIIEKRQSVAFWCNPISGHATLYWYQQILGQGPKLLIQFQNNGVVDDSQLPKDRFSAERLKGVDSTLKIQPAKLEDSAVYLCASSLDPSSYNEQFFGPGTRLTVL.

The table lists this clone with a few counts. The gene calls are TRBV5-6 and TRBJ1-2, with D maybe TRBD1 (5 bases). The CDR3 extends over 12 amino acids. V lost 2 bases to trimming and J lost 7 bases, with 9 bases between them. Germline values: CDR1 SGHDT, CDR2 YYEEEE. CDR3 nucleotide sequence: TGTGCCAGCAGCTTAGGGGCGTCTGGCTACACCTTC. It is translated as CASSLGASGYTF.

The V call is TRBV29-1, the J call TRBJ2-5, with TRBD2 as a possible D gene (6 bases). Germline V gene sequence: CDR1 SQVTM, CDR2 ANQGSEA. The ends were cut back, 1 base at V and 4 bases at J, with 13 bases in the middle. CDR3 length: 14 residues. The CDR3 protein is CSVEGLGKGETQYF. The CDR3 coding sequence is TGCAGCGTTGAAGGACTAGGAAAGGGAGAGACCCAGTACTTC.

The J gene is TRBJ1-1, the V gene TRBV2; maybe TRBD1 (5 bases). Trimming removed 6 bases from V and 2 bases from J, with 13 bases in between. The CDR3 has 14 residues. Germline CDR1 SNHLY, CDR2 FYNNEI. The CDR3 DNA is TGTGCCAGCAGGACGGACATGAGAAACACTGAAGCTTTCTTT. Translated, it gives CASRTDMRNTEAFF.

This rearrangement joins TRBV15 to TRBJ2-1; the match to TRBD1 covers 9 bases. V shed 7 bases, J shed 6 bases, and the junction held 7 bases outside the gene matches. Germline V gene lookup returns CDR1 LNHNV and CDR2 YYDKDF (reference sequence). This CDR3 region has 14 residues. In DNA form, the CDR3 reads TGTGCCACCACCGGACGGGACAGGGTCAATGAGCAGTTCTTC. This sequence encodes CATTGRDRVNEQFF.

The J gene is TRBJ1-1, the V gene TRBV4-2, with 9 bases matching TRBD1. The CDR3 spans 15 residues. The germline V gene has CDR1 LGHNA and CDR2 YNFKEQ. V trimming: 4 bases; J trimming: 5 bases; junction bases outside the gene matches: 8. This CDR3 reads CASSRPGTGYTEAFF. As DNA, the CDR3 is TGTGCCAGCAGCCGACCTGGGACAGGGTATACTGAAGCTTTCTTT.

The chain is built from TRBV6-1 and TRBJ2-1; a weak D match, TRBD2 (5 bases). Germline CDR1 and CDR2: MNHNS and SASEGT. The CDR3 is 15 amino acids. V was trimmed by 2 bases and J by 2 bases, leaving 10 bases between them. In DNA form, the CDR3 reads TGTGCCAGCAGTGAACTGGCGGGTACCTACAATGAGCAGTTCTTC. Translation gives CASSELAGTYNEQFF.

V is TRBV4-1 and J is TRBJ1-1; D not resolved. The germline V and J ends were trimmed by 1 base and 0 bases, with 6 bases remaining between them. Germline CDR1 MGHRA, CDR2 YSYEKL. This CDR3 contains 14 residues. In nucleotides, the CDR3 is TGCGCCAGCAGCCAAGCGGGGATGAACACTGAAGCTTTCTTT. Translation gives CASSQAGMNTEAFF.

CDR3 amino acids: CASGPELAYEQYF. CDR3 bases: TGTGCCAGCGGGCCAGAACTAGCCTACGAGCAGTACTTC. The J gene is TRBJ2-7, the V gene TRBV6-5, with D tentatively TRBD2 (5 bases). Germline lookup yields CDR1 MNHEY and CDR2 SVGAGI. The V end lost 8 bases, the J end lost 2 bases, and 13 bases lay between the germline ends. This CDR3 spans 13 amino acids.

The chain employs TRBV2 and TRBJ2-5; maybe TRBD1 (5 bases). V lost 4 bases and J 1 base, leaving 7 bases between the germline ends. Germline CDR1 and CDR2: SNHLY and FYNNEI. The CDR3 has 13 amino acids. CDR3 region: CASSVDSQETQYF. For the CDR3, the DNA is TGTGCCAGCAGTGTTGACAGCCAAGAGACCCAGTACTTC.

This chain uses TRBV24-1 with TRBJ1-2, with D tentatively TRBD1 (5 bases). The CDR3 loop spans 14 amino acids. Germline assignment: CDR1 KGHDR and CDR2 SFDVKD. Trimming removed 3 bases from V and 2 bases from J, with 9 bases in between. The CDR3 is CATSDLDRNYGYTF. The CDR3 DNA reads TGTGCCACCAGTGATCTCGACAGAAACTATGGCTACACCTTC.

The chain has TRBV27 and TRBJ1-1; D is perhaps TRBD1 (6 bases). Germline V gives CDR1 MNHEY, CDR2 SMNVEV (reference sequence). This CDR3 contains 14 residues. The ends were cut back, 6 bases at V and 2 bases at J, with 13 bases in the middle. CDR3 in amino acids: CASRLDSKNTEAFF. CDR3 nucleotides: TGTGCCAGCAGACTGGACAGCAAAAACACTGAAGCTTTCTTT.

The rearrangement links TRBV2 to TRBJ2-7; D is perhaps TRBD2 (5 bases). This CDR3 contains 14 residues. Between the trimmed V and J ends, which lost 1 base and 3 bases, there was a span of 10 bases. Germline CDR1 and CDR2: SNHLY and FYNNEI. The CDR3 sequence is CASSEGRAIYEQYF. Written as DNA, the CDR3 is TGTGCCAGCAGTGAAGGGCGGGCAATCTACGAGCAGTACTTC.